This T cell receptor beta chain stems from a study of blood T cell repertoires in COVID-19. Assay used: immunoSEQ multiplex PCR; TCRdb lists only in-frame clones, some missing. The sample shows 86,000 or so clones, roughly 91% of them seen only once. V gave up 5 bases and J gave up 5 bases; unmatched junction bases: 10. This CDR3 has 15 residues. Germline V gene lookup returns CDR1 MDHEN and CDR2 SYDVKM. The TCR was taken from a woman aged 50 to 60 in a cohort sampled during active COVID-19. V is TRBV28 and J is TRBJ2-7, with 9 bases aligning to TRBD2. Sequencing was performed on peripheral blood. CDR3 DNA sequence: TGTGCCAGCAGTCCCTCAGCGGGAGGAATCAACGAGCAGTACTTC. Translation: CASSPSAGGINEQYF.